This TCR beta chain was captured in a study of human T cells and chemical hapten exposure (dated by TCRdb to the early 2020s). At the level of the whole study: For sensitization, 2% DPC in acetone was applied to a roughly 2 cm by roughly 2 cm area of upper inner arm skin. Patients additionally received weekly therapeutic DPC doses to the scalp throughout the approximately 24-week study period. Patch testing was performed on the upper back with Finn chambers containing 0.01% DPC, and the patch tests were scored after 6 days according to International Contact Dermatitis Research Group standards. Alopecia areata with under or over 50% scalp involvement, alopecia totalis and alopecia universalis were represented in the patient cohort, which was mostly female. Libraries were pooled for sequencing, and per-sample TCR yields varied mainly because of small differences in library volumes within the pool. The study tracked peripheral blood TCR repertoire changes in vivo during primary and secondary sensitization to the hapten diphenylcyclopropenone (DPC) in alopecia patients. Blood samples were taken from patients before sensitization (week 0) and at 2, 6 and about 24 weeks after DPC sensitization. Blood for TCR sequencing was provided by twenty-nine alopecia patients at one to four time points (pre-sensitization, 2, 6 and 24 weeks). Beyond this particular receptor, the publication reports: A positive correlation was found between the number of PT1 expanded TCRs and patch test score, with significance reached at thresholds 8, 16 and 32 but not 4. Because every patient had alopecia, a presumed autoimmune disease, the patients' immune response might differ from that of healthy individuals. Expanded TCRs formed significantly more large CDR3 similarity clusters than pre-sensitization or healthy control sets, consistent with antigen-driven responses. DPC sensitization did not change the number of TCRs with a frequency above 1 in 1000, and there was no evidence of changes in global repertoire structure. After repeated subsampling, the strength of the expansion versus patch-test correlation and the threshold at which it became significant changed.

Libraries were made using RACE. The instrument was a NextSeq 500. During library preparation, unique molecular identifiers were attached to individual cDNA molecules so that TCRs could be counted quantitatively and reproducibly. Both TCR alpha and TCR beta chains were sequenced from each blood RNA sample. As for the authors' bioinformatics: A median of about 100,000 TCRs per sample was observed, with a range of roughly 20,000 to 700,000. V, J and CDR3 annotation of the TCR reads was performed with the Decombinator software suite. For the PS versus PT1 abundance plots, all samples were subsampled to the same number of TCRs (28,000). TCRs were defined as expanded if absent before sensitization and observed at least eight times at the 2-week time point. TCRdb applied fastp at Q25 and MiXCR to the public reads, then kept only in-frame beta chains. Merged by CDR3 protein, the rows form single entries marked with the most common genes and DNA. Clone size and V and J calls follow TCRdb, not the original study. The sample has 350,000 to 450,000 distinct CDR3 sequences on record, about 5.1% of them singletons. Just over 2.5% of the sample comes from the top ten.

Sample time point, as interpreted from the label and publication: pre-sensitization, week 0. The label giving this sample's treatment or condition can be read as: therapeutic diphenylcyclopropenone sensitization with weekly scalp DPC. Blood at each patch-test visit was drawn before the patch test was applied. Patients were eligible if aged 18 to 70, diagnosed with alopecia and judged suitable for DPC therapy, and pregnant patients were excluded. Unfractionated whole blood was collected in Tempus Blood RNA tubes, and total RNA was extracted from that blood. The sample holds many counts of this clonotype. Its antigen remains unidentified. Per-nucleotide qualities are absent, and no much larger clonotype sits a single base away. The CDR3 starts with the cysteine, ends with the phenylalanine, and has 15 residues. Only the CDR3 portion is preserved as DNA: 45 bases, with reading frame beginning at the first base. V is cut back by 5 bases and J by 4 bases, with 8 bases in the junction unmatched.

The sequences come from whole blood, collected in connection with sensitization to the hapten diphenylcyclopropenone (DPC). The source of this sequence is a woman between 50 and 59 years old with alopecia areata. Some clones in this sample may be carry-over from other donors' samples. The V gene is TRBV12-3 or TRBV12-4 and the J gene is TRBJ2-4, and 7 bases in between align with TRBD2. The CDR3 reads as follows: CASSNPRLAKNIQYF. The nucleotide sequence is TGTGCCAGCAGTAATCCCAGACTAGCTAAAAACATTCAGTACTTC.